This T cell receptor beta chain is from a study of metastatic and nonmetastatic thyroid tumors. Study background: A comparison of repertoires was made across blood and tumor or nodule tissue from malignant and benign thyroid patients. Whole-study results and caveats: Compared with benign nodules, malignant thyroid tumors were reported to have significantly higher TCR beta diversity in both blood and tumor.

Trimming cost V 3 bases and J 4 bases; bases outside gene matches: 4. The CDR3 consists of 14 residues. This clone has at least ten counts. Its cognate antigen is unknown. No treatment of any kind had been given to any patient before thyroid surgery. TCRdb re-clonotyped the PCR reads through MiXCR. The sample yields under 30,000 clones, about 4.1% seen once. This sequence was found in a female donor with papillary thyroid cancer or a benign thyroid nodule (not recorded which). Some clones in this sample may be carry-over from other donors' samples. Material: blood. The chain combines TRBV12-3 or TRBV12-4 with TRBJ2-3; 7 nucleotides agree with TRBD2. The chain's CDR3 is CASSLNAGADTQYF. The CDR3 DNA follows: TGTGCCAGCAGTTTGAACGCGGGAGCAGATACGCAGTATTTT.